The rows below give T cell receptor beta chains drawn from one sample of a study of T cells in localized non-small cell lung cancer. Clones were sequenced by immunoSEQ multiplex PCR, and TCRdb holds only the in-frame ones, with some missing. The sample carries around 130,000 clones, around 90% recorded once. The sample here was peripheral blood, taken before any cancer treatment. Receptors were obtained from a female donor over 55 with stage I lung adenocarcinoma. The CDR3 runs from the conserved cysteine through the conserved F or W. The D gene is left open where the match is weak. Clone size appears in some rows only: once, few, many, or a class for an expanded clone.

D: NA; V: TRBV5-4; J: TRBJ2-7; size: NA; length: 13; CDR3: CASSSNYRYEQYF; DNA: TGTGCCAGCAGCTCGAACTACCGCTACGAGCAGTACTTC
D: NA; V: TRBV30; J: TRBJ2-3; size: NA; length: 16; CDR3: CAWSQTGTSRTDTQYF; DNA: TGTGCCTGGAGTCAAACCGGGACATCGCGCACAGATACGCAGTATTTT
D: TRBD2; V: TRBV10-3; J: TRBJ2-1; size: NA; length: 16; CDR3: CAISEAGRAVGNEQFF; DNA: TGTGCCATCAGTGAAGCAGGGAGGGCGGTGGGGAATGAGCAGTTCTTC
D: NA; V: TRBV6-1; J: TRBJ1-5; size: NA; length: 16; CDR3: CASSEQGHWDPQPQHF; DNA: TGTGCCAGCAGTGAACAGGGACACTGGGACCCTCAGCCCCAGCATTTT
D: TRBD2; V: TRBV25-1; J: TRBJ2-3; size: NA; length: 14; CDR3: CASSVGRPPDTQYF; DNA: TGTGCCAGCAGTGTCGGGAGGCCGCCAGATACGCAGTATTTT
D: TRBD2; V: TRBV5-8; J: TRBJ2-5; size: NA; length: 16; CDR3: CASSLGLAGNTETQYF; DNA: TGTGCCAGCAGCCTAGGACTAGCGGGAAACACAGAGACCCAGTACTTC
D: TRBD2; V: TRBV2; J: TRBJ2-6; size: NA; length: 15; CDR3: CASSEGGTGANVLTF; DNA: TGTGCCAGCAGTGAGGGGGGGACCGGGGCCAACGTCCTGACTTTC
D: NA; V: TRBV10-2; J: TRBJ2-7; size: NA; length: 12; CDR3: CASRTGASEQYF; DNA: TGCGCCAGCCGGACGGGAGCCTCTGAGCAGTACTTC
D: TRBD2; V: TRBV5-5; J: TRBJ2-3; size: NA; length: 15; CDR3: CASSLAGGSTDTQYF; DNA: TGTGCCAGCAGCTTGGCGGGAGGGTCCACAGATACGCAGTATTTT
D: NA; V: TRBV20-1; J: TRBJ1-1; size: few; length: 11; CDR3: CSASAGLEAFF; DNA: TGCAGTGCTAGTGCGGGACTTGAAGCTTTCTTT
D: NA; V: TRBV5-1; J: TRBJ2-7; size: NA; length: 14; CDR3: CASSTSEGRVEQYF; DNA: TGCGCCAGCAGCACCAGTGAGGGGAGAGTCGAGCAGTACTTC
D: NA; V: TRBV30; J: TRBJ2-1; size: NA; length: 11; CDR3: CAWSRAVEQFF; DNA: TGTGCCTGGAGTAGGGCGGTGGAGCAGTTCTTC
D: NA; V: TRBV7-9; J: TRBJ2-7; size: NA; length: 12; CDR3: CASSLVIYEQYF; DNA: TGTGCCAGCAGCTTAGTCATCTACGAGCAGTACTTC
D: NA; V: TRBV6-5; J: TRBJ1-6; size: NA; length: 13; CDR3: CASRRGASSPLHF; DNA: TGTGCCAGCAGACGGGGGGCAAGTTCACCCCTCCACTTT
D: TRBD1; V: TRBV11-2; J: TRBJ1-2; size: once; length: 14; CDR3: CASSLEDRVGGYTF; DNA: TGTGCCAGCAGCTTAGAGGACAGGGTTGGTGGCTACACCTTC
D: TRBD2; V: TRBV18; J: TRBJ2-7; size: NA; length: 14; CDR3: CASTGLAGAYEQYF; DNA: TGTGCCAGCACGGGACTAGCGGGAGCCTACGAGCAGTACTTC
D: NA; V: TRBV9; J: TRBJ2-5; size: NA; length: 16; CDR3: CASSPPWEERRETQYF; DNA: TGTGCCAGCAGCCCTCCGTGGGAGGAGCGGCGGGAGACCCAGTACTTC
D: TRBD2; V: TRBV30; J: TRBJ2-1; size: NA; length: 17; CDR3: CAWKPGTSGRALGEQFF; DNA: TGTGCCTGGAAACCGGGGACTAGCGGGAGGGCCTTAGGTGAGCAGTTCTTC